One sample yielded the 19 T cell receptor beta chains listed below, sequenced in a study of vaccination and CD4 T cells after COVID-19 (dated by TCRdb to the early 2020s). Antigens for these TCRs are unknown. The sample's treatment or condition, from its label and the paper: roughly nine-day PBMC culture with coronavirus spike peptide pools or control peptides (ViraFEST assay). Receptor amplification or capture employed PCR. Sequencer: Illumina iSeq 100. DNA from cultured CD4+ T cells was subjected to TCR sequencing with the Oncomine TCR Beta short-read assay at the Johns Hopkins FTIC core. TCRdb redid the processing of the public reads, applying fastp at Q25 and MiXCR, and retained in-frame beta chains. Every entry covers one CDR3 protein and lists the most common genes and DNA from its rows. For this sample the table gives 15,000 to 20,000 distinct CDR3 sequences, of which roughly 56% were detected only once. Jointly, the top ten make up nearly 7.5% of the sample.

Material for sequencing was CD4+ T cells from blood, cultured in vitro. The receptors were sampled from a human donor who had recovered from COVID-19.

In this sample, this clonotype turned up a few times. The chain recombines TRBV6-2 or TRBV6-3 with TRBJ1-1; D might be TRBD1 (5 bases). With 6 bases removed from V and 1 base from J, the gap between germline ends came to 9 bases. CDR3 length equals 13 residues. The germline gives CDR1 MNHEY, CDR2 SVGEGT. Here the CDR3 DNA reads TGTGCCAGCAGACTCCAGGGGAACACTGAAGCTTTCTTT. It is translated as CASRLQGNTEAFF.

The rearrangement links TRBV20-1 to TRBJ1-1, with TRBD1 as a possible D gene (5 bases). V shed 2 bases and J shed 6 bases, with 16 bases lying between them. Germline CDR1 and CDR2: DFQATT and SNEGSKA (reference sequence). CDR3 size: 14 residues. CDR3 loop: CSARRQFSVAEAFF. CDR3 in DNA: TGCAGTGCTAGAAGACAGTTTTCAGTCGCTGAAGCTTTCTTT.

V and J are TRBV27 and TRBJ1-2; 7 bases match TRBD1. The CDR3 length is 14 residues. Trimming cost V 1 base and J 4 bases; bases outside gene matches: 3. CDR1 is MNHEY, CDR2 SMNVEV, per germline (reference sequence). In DNA, the CDR3 is TGTGCCAGCAGTTTATGGGGGACAGCCTATGGCTACACCTTC. Encoded protein: CASSLWGTAYGYTF.

This clonotype showed up just a few times. V usage is TRBV19 and J usage is TRBJ1-5; no firm D call. Germline-derived CDR1 and CDR2 are LNHDA and SQIVND (reference sequence). Trimming shortened V by 8 bases and J by 2 bases, and 13 bases separated the two germline ends. This CDR3 region has 14 residues. CDR3 protein: CASQDLRGNQPQHF. Here the CDR3 DNA reads TGTGCCAGTCAAGATTTGCGTGGCAATCAGCCCCAGCATTTT.

The rearrangement uses TRBV24-1 and TRBJ1-1; 12 positions agree with TRBD1. Germline V gives CDR1 KGHDR, CDR2 SFDVKD. CDR3 length: 18 amino acids. Trimming took 3 bases from V and 3 from J; bases not matched to a gene: 10. The CDR3 sequence: CATSDGTGTGGAYTEAFF. CDR3 bases: TGTGCCACCAGTGATGGTACCGGGACAGGGGGCGCCTACACTGAAGCTTTCTTT.

CDR3 residues: CASSLDRGVGKLFF. The CDR3 DNA reads TGTGCCAGCAGCCTAGACAGGGGGGTCGGAAAACTGTTTTTT. V usage is TRBV7-6 and J usage is TRBJ1-4; the match to TRBD1 covers 9 bases. CDR1 is SGHVS and CDR2 is FNYEAQ in the germline V gene. The CDR3 sequence is 14 residues long. The junction had 8 bases not matched to a gene; V was cut back by 5 bases and J by 10 bases. The full variable domain, its missing parts supplied by reference TRBV7-6 and TRBJ1-4, is GAGVSQSPRYKVTKRGQDVALRCDPISGHVSLYWYRQALGQGPEFLTYFNYEAQQDKSGLPNDRFSAERPEGSISTLTIQRTEQRDSAMYRCASSLDRGVGKLFFGSGTQLSVL.

This clonotype was detected only once. This chain's CDR3 is CATRTGYQETQYF. The CDR3, as DNA: TGTGCCACCAGAACAGGCTACCAAGAGACCCAGTACTTC. V is TRBV15 and J is TRBJ2-5; possible D gene TRBD1, 5 bases. This CDR3 region has 13 residues. The V end was cut by 6 bases, the J end by 0 bases, with 8 bases between. Germline V CDR1 and CDR2: LNHNV, YYDKDF (reference sequence).

The chain carries TRBV11-3 and TRBJ2-2; D tentatively fits TRBD1 or TRBD2 (5 bases each). Per the germline V gene, CDR1 is SGHNT and CDR2 is YENEEA. The CDR3 totals 15 residues. The V end was cut by 5 bases, the J end by 5 bases, with 15 bases between. Here the CDR3 DNA reads TGTGCCAGCAGCCGGGATAGGGGATTGACCGGGGAGCTGTTTTTT. Translating it yields CASSRDRGLTGELFF.

There are a few counts of this clonotype. The V gene is TRBV19, the J gene TRBJ1-2; no clear D gene. The CDR3 has 13 residues. Germline V gene lookup returns CDR1 LNHDA and CDR2 SQIVND (reference sequence). Trimming shortened V by 2 bases and J by 4 bases, and 8 bases separated the two germline ends. CDR3: CASSIPYSYGYTF. Here the CDR3 DNA reads TGTGCCAGTAGTATACCGTACAGCTATGGCTACACCTTC. The variable domain in full, completed from reference TRBV19 and TRBJ1-2, reads DGGITQSPKYLFRKEGQNVTLSCEQNLNHDAMYWYRQDPGQGLRLIYYSQIVNDFQKGDIAEGYSVSREKKESFPLTVTSAQKNPTAFYLCASSIPYSYGYTFGSGTRLTVV.

This clonotype has more than one count but fewer than ten. This chain links TRBV2 with TRBJ1-2, with a possible D match to TRBD1 (5 bases). Trimming took off 6 bases at V and 2 bases at J, with 19 bases between the two ends. This CDR3 spans 16 amino acids. CDR1 and CDR2 (germline): SNHLY, FYNNEI. The CDR3 is CASSNTGQGPNYGYTF. The DNA of the CDR3 is TGTGCCAGCAGCAACACGGGGCAGGGACCCAACTATGGCTACACCTTC.

This clonotype has a handful of counts. V and J are TRBV6-1 and TRBJ1-5, with D unclear. Per germline, CDR1 MNHNS and CDR2 SASEGT. The CDR3 has 13 residues. Trimming stripped 2 bases from V and 4 bases from J, with 6 bases between. The CDR3 DNA sequence: TGTGCCAGCAGTGAATCAGCGAATCAGCCCCAGCATTTT. As protein: CASSESANQPQHF.

The chain carries TRBV2 and TRBJ2-7; 8 nucleotides match TRBD1. Trimming removed 9 bases from V and 0 bases from J; junction bases left unmatched: 1. The CDR3 covers 12 residues. The germline V gene has CDR1 SNHLY and CDR2 FYNNEI. CDR3 bases: TGTGCCAGTGGACAGGGCTCCTACGAGCAGTACTTC. It codes for CASGQGSYEQYF.

V is TRBV20-1 and J is TRBJ2-3; 9 nucleotides agree with TRBD2. This CDR3 region has 17 residues. The junction had 14 bases not matched to a gene; V was cut back by 2 bases and J by 5 bases. Germline CDR1 DFQATT, CDR2 SNEGSKA (reference sequence). The CDR3 here is CSARPAALAGRGDTQYF. CDR3 coding DNA: TGCAGTGCTAGACCCGCAGCACTAGCGGGCCGAGGAGATACGCAGTATTTT.

The V call is TRBV12-3 or TRBV12-4, the J call TRBJ1-6; 8 bases agree with TRBD1. The CDR3 runs to 14 residues. J was trimmed by 9 bases and V by 7 bases; bases with no gene match: 8. The CDR3 bases are TGTGCCAGCACCGGACAGGGAGGCGTTTCACCCCTCCACTTT. This translates into CASTGQGGVSPLHF.

This clonotype showed up just once. In DNA form, the CDR3 reads TGTGCCAGCAGAGAAACAGGCGGGAGGGGAAGTCAAGAGACCCAGTACTTC. Translation: CASRETGGRGSQETQYF. The chain has TRBV6-1 and TRBJ2-5, with 9 bases identical to TRBD2. V dropped 6 bases and J dropped 2; count of bases not matched to a gene: 13. The CDR3 sequence is 17 residues long. Germline V gives CDR1 MNHNS, CDR2 SASEGT.

The V gene is TRBV5-1, the J gene TRBJ2-1; 8 bases are shared with TRBD1. Per germline, CDR1 SGHRS and CDR2 YFSETQ. The CDR3 is 14 amino acids. V shed 4 bases and J 7 bases; nucleotides not matched to a gene: 7. This CDR3 is CASSGGTGGNEQFF. The CDR3 region has the DNA TGCGCCAGCAGCGGGGGGACAGGAGGAAATGAGCAGTTCTTC.

This clonotype was picked up a small number of times. The genes are TRBV15 and TRBJ1-2, with D unresolved. The CDR3 contains 13 residues. CDR1 is LNHNV and CDR2 is YYDKDF in the germline V gene (reference sequence). V lost 6 bases and J 4 bases, leaving 12 bases between the germline ends. In DNA form, the CDR3 reads TGTGCCACCAGAAAGAATGAGGTCTATGGCTACACCTTC. Encoded protein: CATRKNEVYGYTF.

The chain combines TRBV4-3 with TRBJ2-7, with D tentatively TRBD1 (8 bases). CDR3 length: 15 amino acids. Germline CDR1 and CDR2: LGHNA and YSLEER. The V end was cut by 3 bases, the J end by 0 bases, with 12 bases between. The CDR3 DNA reads as TGCGCCAGCAGCCACAGCGGGACAGGCTCCTACGAGCAGTACTTC. This gives the protein CASSHSGTGSYEQYF.

The chain is built from TRBV11-3 and TRBJ1-1; TRBD1 is a possible D gene (5 bases). The CDR3 sequence is 13 residues long. V lost 4 bases to trimming and J lost 5 bases, with 11 bases between them. Germline V gives CDR1 SGHNT, CDR2 YENEEA. CDR3 in DNA: TGTGCCAGCAGCTCAGGGTGGGGGACTGAAGCTTTCTTT. Translating it yields CASSSGWGTEAFF.